This T cell receptor beta chain was found in a study of cytomegalovirus exposure and HLA in healthy donors. Study-wide results and limits: One cluster of highly shared sequence variants probably arose as a sequencing artifact. TCR beta chain V- and J-gene trimming was linked, in a later analysis, to a missense variant in DCLRE1C.

Vbeta (60) and Jbeta (13) primers were used in the PCR. The method was immunoSEQ multiplex PCR; TCRdb's version includes in-frame clones alone and lacks a portion of them. The sample holds 110,000 to 150,000 clones; about 8.9% are singletons and the top ten take approximately 1.7%. This clone was seen a handful of times. As yet, its antigen is unknown. V dropped 3 bases and J dropped 4; count of bases not matched to a gene: 5. There are 16 residues in the CDR3. Germline V gene sequence: CDR1 MDHEN, CDR2 SYDVKM. The sequenced sample consisted of PBMCs. The chain couples TRBV28 to TRBJ2-6; TRBD1 aligns across 8 bases. The clonotype was recovered from a man aged 45-65 years in good health and CMV-seronegative. CDR3: CASSLQGAYGANVLTF. The DNA for the CDR3 is TGTGCCAGCAGTTTGCAGGGGGCTTACGGGGCCAACGTCCTGACTTTC.